This T cell receptor (beta chain) was recorded in a study of blood T cell repertoires in COVID-19. Using immunoSEQ multiplex PCR, the repertoire was profiled, and TCRdb retains in-frame clones only, with some absent. The table lists roughly 350,000 clones, around 85% of them singletons, with 3% to 4.5% in the top ten. The CDR3 runs to 15 residues. The V gene lost 0 bases and the J gene lost 5 bases, with 13 bases spanning the gap. Germline V gives CDR1 LGHNA, CDR2 YNFKEQ. This sequence joins TRBV4-2 and TRBJ2-5, with a tentative D call TRBD1 (5 bases). This receptor was taken from a young woman with acute or convalescent COVID-19. What was sequenced was peripheral blood. Here the CDR3 DNA reads TGTGCCAGCAGCCAAGAAAAGGGGCTGTGGGAGACCCAGTACTTC. This encodes CASSQEKGLWETQYF.